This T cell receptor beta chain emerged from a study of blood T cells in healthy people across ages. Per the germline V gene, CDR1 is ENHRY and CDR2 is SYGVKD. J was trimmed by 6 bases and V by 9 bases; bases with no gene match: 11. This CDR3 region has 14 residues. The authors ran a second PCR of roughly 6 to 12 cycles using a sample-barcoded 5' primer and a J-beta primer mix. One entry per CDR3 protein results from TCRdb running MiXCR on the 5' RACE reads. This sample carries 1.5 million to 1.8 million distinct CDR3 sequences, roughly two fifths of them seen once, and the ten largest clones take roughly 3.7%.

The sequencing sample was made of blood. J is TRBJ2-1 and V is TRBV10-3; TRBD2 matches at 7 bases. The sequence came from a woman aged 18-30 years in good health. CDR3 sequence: CAMSREAQTNEQFF. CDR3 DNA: TGTGCCATGTCACGGGAGGCCCAAACCAATGAGCAGTTCTTC.